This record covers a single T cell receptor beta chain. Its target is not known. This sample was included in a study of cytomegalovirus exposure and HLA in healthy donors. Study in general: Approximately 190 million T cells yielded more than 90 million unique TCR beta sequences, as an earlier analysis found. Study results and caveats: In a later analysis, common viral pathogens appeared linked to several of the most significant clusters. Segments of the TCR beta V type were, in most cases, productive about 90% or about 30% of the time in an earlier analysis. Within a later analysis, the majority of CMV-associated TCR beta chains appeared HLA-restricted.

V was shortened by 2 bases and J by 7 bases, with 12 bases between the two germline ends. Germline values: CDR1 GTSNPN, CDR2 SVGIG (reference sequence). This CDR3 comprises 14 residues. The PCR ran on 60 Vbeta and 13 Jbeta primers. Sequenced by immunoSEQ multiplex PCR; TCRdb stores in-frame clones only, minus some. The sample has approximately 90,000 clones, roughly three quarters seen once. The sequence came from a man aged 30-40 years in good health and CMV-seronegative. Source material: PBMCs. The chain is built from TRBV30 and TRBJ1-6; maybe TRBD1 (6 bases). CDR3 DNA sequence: TGTGCCTGGAGTCCAGGGGTTGGGAATTCACCCCTCCACTTT. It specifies CAWSPGVGNSPLHF.